Listed below are T cell receptor beta chains from one sample, sequenced in a study of Graves' ophthalmopathy and Graves' hyperthyroidism. TCRdb re-derived calls from the multiplex PCR reads in MiXCR, one entry per CDR3 protein. This table holds about 380,000 distinct CDR3 sequences, 15% to 19% found once. Input material: peripheral blood. Receptors originate from a woman aged 18-30 years with stable Graves' hyperthyroidism. CDR3s include the opening cysteine and the closing phenylalanine or tryptophan. The D gene is left open where the match is weak. Clone size is not always given. Where it is, it says once, few, many or a class for expanded clones.

>TRBV20-1|.|.|16|TRBJ1-6
CSASRVGGSNNSPLHF
TGCAGTGCTAGTCGGGTAGGGGGAAGCAATAATTCACCCCTCCACTTT
>TRBV6-1|.|many|16|TRBJ1-5
CASSDQGGLSNQPQHF
TGTGCCAGCAGTGATCAGGGTGGCCTTAGCAATCAGCCCCAGCATTTT
>TRBV19|TRBD1|many|14|TRBJ1-1
CASSGRTGGTEAFF
TGTGCCAGTAGTGGAAGGACAGGGGGCACTGAAGCTTTCTTT
>TRBV6-5|.|many|12|TRBJ1-5
CASRAVNQPQHF
TGTGCCAGCAGGGCAGTAAATCAGCCCCAGCATTTT
>TRBV7-2|.|many|13|TRBJ2-5
CASSLGFRETQYF
TGTGCCAGCAGCTTAGGGTTCCGGGAGACCCAGTACTTC
>TRBV27|.|many|12|TRBJ1-2
CASSSGLYGYTF
TGTGCCAGCAGTTCAGGACTCTATGGCTACACCTTC
>TRBV6-1|TRBD1|many|12|TRBJ2-7
CASQGVIYEQYF
TGTGCCAGCCAGGGGGTTATCTACGAGCAGTACTTC
>TRBV12-3/TRBV12-4|TRBD1|many|14|TRBJ1-1
CASILRGQGPEAFF
TGTGCCAGCATTCTCCGGGGACAGGGGCCTGAAGCTTTCTTT
>TRBV6-2/TRBV6-3|TRBD2|many|15|TRBJ2-7
CASSYSGLAAYEQYF
TGTGCCAGCAGTTACTCCGGACTAGCTGCCTACGAGCAGTACTTC
>TRBV6-1|.|many|14|TRBJ1-1
CASSELGSDTEAFF
TGTGCCAGCAGTGAGCTGGGGAGTGATACTGAAGCTTTCTTT
>TRBV19|.|many|13|TRBJ2-5
CASSKGLLETQYF
TGTGCCAGTAGTAAGGGACTTTTAGAGACCCAGTACTTC
>TRBV19|TRBD1|once|18|TRBJ1-1
CPSSIVRGLGTADTEAFF
TGTCCCAGTAGTATCGTTAGGGGCCTGGGGACAGCCGACACTGAAGCCTTCTTT
>TRBV5-4|TRBD2|few|15|TRBJ2-2
CASSWTSVGTGELFF
TGTGCCAGCAGCTGGACTAGTGTCGGCACCGGGGAGCTGTTTTTT
>TRBV5-1|.|few|15|TRBJ1-3
CASSLDGISGNAIYF
TGCGCCAGCAGCTTGGATGGGATCTCTGGAAACGCCATATATTTT
>TRBV19|.|many|15|TRBJ1-6
CASSALGQNNSPLHF
TGTGCCAGTAGTGCCCTCGGACAGAATAATTCACCCCTCCACTTT
>TRBV6-1|.|few|14|TRBJ1-6
CASLPNLGYSPLHF
TGTGCCAGCTTACCGAATCTGGGGTACTCACCCCTCCACTTT
>TRBV5-1|.|many|17|TRBJ1-2
CASSLAGATSLLYGYTF
TGCGCCAGCAGCTTGGCCGGGGCAACTTCCCTATTATATGGCTACACCTTC
>TRBV7-2|TRBD2|many|17|TRBJ2-5
CASSLRASGYGAETQYF
TGTGCCAGCAGCTTGCGGGCTAGCGGGTATGGGGCGGAGACCCAGTACTTC
>TRBV7-8|TRBD1|.|15|TRBJ1-1
CASSPRQGENTEAFF
TGTGCCAGCAGCCCCCGGCAGGGGGAGAACACTGAAGCTTTCTTT
>TRBV6-2/TRBV6-3|.|many|14|TRBJ2-5
CASRIRGTLGTQYF
TGTGCCAGCAGAATACGGGGGACCCTGGGGACCCAGTACTTC
>TRBV7-2|.|many|13|TRBJ2-7
CASSLRLVREQYF
TGTGCCAGCAGCTTAAGGCTAGTTCGCGAGCAGTACTTC
>TRBV6-2/TRBV6-3|.|many|14|TRBJ1-5
CASSRQGSNQPQHF
TGTGCCAGCAGCCGCCAGGGAAGCAATCAGCCCCAGCATTTT
>TRBV19|TRBD1|many|17|TRBJ2-2
CASISPGGRDNTGELFF
TGTGCCAGTATCTCCCCAGGGGGACGGGATAACACCGGGGAGCTGTTTTTT
>TRBV5-1|.|.|15|TRBJ1-1
CASSDTGTLGTEAFF
TGCGCCAGCAGCGACACCGGGACACTTGGCACTGAAGCTTTCTTT
>TRBV11-1|TRBD1|many|15|TRBJ2-2
CASSQDRVGTGELFF
TGTGCCAGCAGCCAGGACAGGGTGGGCACCGGGGAGCTGTTTTTT
>TRBV12-3/TRBV12-4|.|many|14|TRBJ1-1
CASRWGEMNTEAFF
TGTGCCAGCAGGTGGGGGGAAATGAACACTGAAGCTTTCTTT
>TRBV6-1|.|.|13|TRBJ1-2
CASMSSFDYGYTF
TGTGCCAGCATGTCCTCCTTCGACTATGGCTACACCTTC
>TRBV3-1|.|few|16|TRBJ2-2
CATRDLNTRNTGELFF
TGTGCCACAAGGGACCTTAACACCCGGAACACCGGGGAGCTGTTTTTT
>TRBV11-3|TRBD1|few|15|TRBJ2-5
CASSSRQGAGETQYF
TGTGCCAGCAGTTCCAGACAGGGAGCAGGAGAGACCCAGTACTTC